Presented here are 11 T cell receptor beta chains from one specimen sequenced in a study of blood T cell repertoires in COVID-19. Some clones are missing from TCRdb's copy, which holds only in-frame ones; the method was immunoSEQ multiplex PCR. The sample holds around 270,000 clones, roughly 91% seen once. Sequencing was done on a sample of peripheral blood. The receptors originated from a man aged 40-49 years with acute or convalescent COVID-19.

The rearrangement links TRBV2 to TRBJ2-2; TRBD1 matches 8 bases. Trimming took 2 bases from V and 4 from J; bases not matched to a gene: 9. Germline CDR1 SNHLY, CDR2 FYNNEI. CDR3 length: 17 amino acids. This CDR3 is CASSEPMDRAGTGELFF. The CDR3 nucleotides read TGTGCCAGCAGTGAACCGATGGACAGGGCTGGCACCGGGGAGCTGTTTTTT. Together with reference TRBV2 and TRBJ2-2, the CDR3 gives the full variable domain: EPEVTQTPSHQVTQMGQEVILRCVPISNHLYFYWYRQILGQKVEFLVSFYNNEISEKSEIFDDQFSVERPDGSNFTLKIRSTKLEDSAMYFCASSEPMDRAGTGELFFGEGSRLTVL.

The chain combines TRBV5-4 with TRBJ1-5; D is ambiguous. CDR3 length equals 14 residues. Germline V lookup: CDR1 SGHNT, CDR2 YYREEE (reference sequence). The germline V and J ends were trimmed by 1 base and 6 bases, with 11 bases remaining between them. The CDR3 DNA follows: TGTGCCAGCAGCTTGAGAGGGTTTGGTCAGCCCCAGCATTTT. Its translation is CASSLRGFGQPQHF.

V usage is TRBV11-2 and J usage is TRBJ2-2; maybe TRBD2 (6 bases). There are 16 residues in the CDR3. V was trimmed by 10 bases and J by 3 bases, leaving 21 bases between them. Looked up from germline, CDR1 is SGHAT and CDR2 is FQNNGV. The CDR3 here is CATIAGRRGHTGELFF. The CDR3 coding sequence is TGTGCCACCATAGCTGGAAGGCGGGGCCACACCGGGGAGCTGTTTTTT.

The sample holds one count of this clone. The chain has TRBV2 and TRBJ2-2, with TRBD2 matching over 9 bases. Germline V gene sequence: CDR1 SNHLY, CDR2 FYNNEI. CDR3 length: 15 residues. V shed 11 bases and J 2 bases; nucleotides not matched to a gene: 9. CDR3 residues: CASNPSGANTGELFF. CDR3 DNA: TGTGCCTCAAATCCTAGCGGGGCCAACACCGGGGAGCTGTTTTTT.

Only one count was recorded for this clone. This sequence joins TRBV19 and TRBJ2-4; D might be TRBD1 (5 bases). There are 13 residues in the CDR3. V lost 5 bases, J lost 6 bases, and 11 bases lay in between. Germline V gene lookup returns CDR1 LNHDA and CDR2 SQIVND (reference sequence). The CDR3, as DNA: TGTGCCAGTAGTTCAGGGCAATTAAACATTCAGTACTTC. Protein product: CASSSGQLNIQYF.

V is TRBV6-5 and J is TRBJ2-1; D perhaps matches TRBD2 (5 bases). V was trimmed by 5 bases and J by 0 bases, leaving 11 bases between them. Germline lookup yields CDR1 MNHEY and CDR2 SVGAGI. This CDR3 comprises 15 residues. For the CDR3, the DNA is TGTGCCAGCAGTCCGCGGGTCAACTCCTACAATGAGCAGTTCTTC. Translated: CASSPRVNSYNEQFF.

CDR3 bases: TGTGCCAGCAGCGTAGGGGTAGCGGATCAGCCCCAGCATTTT. It translates to CASSVGVADQPQHF. The rearrangement uses TRBV9 and TRBJ1-5, with D uncertain. The CDR3 is 14 amino acids. Between the trimmed V and J ends, which lost 0 bases and 5 bases, there was a span of 9 bases. Germline-derived CDR1 and CDR2 are SGDLS and YYNGEE. The variable domain in full, with the rest retrieved from reference TRBV9 and TRBJ1-5, is DSGVTQTPKHLITATGQRVTLRCSPRSGDLSVYWYQQSLDQGLQFLIQYYNGEERAKGNILERFSAQQFPDLHSELNLSSLELGDSALYFCASSVGVADQPQHFGDGTRLSIL.

V is TRBV7-6 and J is TRBJ1-1, with D tentatively TRBD1 (5 bases). The germline gives CDR1 SGHVS, CDR2 FNYEAQ. The CDR3 loop spans 14 amino acids. V lost 0 bases and J lost 7, with 12 bases in between. The CDR3 DNA is TGTGCCAGCAGCTTAGCGGGGACGGGGGGTGAAGCTTTCTTT. Its translation is CASSLAGTGGEAFF.

V gene TRBV24-1 combines with J gene TRBJ1-5; TRBD1 aligns across 8 bases. Trimming cost V 6 bases and J 0 bases; bases outside gene matches: 18. In germline, CDR1 is KGHDR, CDR2 SFDVKD. The CDR3 sequence is 20 residues long. As DNA, the CDR3 is TGTGCCACCAGTCCCTACTACCAGGGGGCTCGTCGGTATAGCAATCAGCCCCAGCATTTT. Residues: CATSPYYQGARRYSNQPQHF.

This chain uses TRBV10-3 with TRBJ2-3; D is perhaps TRBD1 (5 bases). Germline V lookup: CDR1 ENHRY, CDR2 SYGVKD. CDR3 size: 13 residues. V was trimmed by 7 bases and J by 5 bases, leaving 13 bases between them. CDR3 coding DNA: TGTGCCATCATGGCAGGGAAGGTAGATACGCAGTATTTT. Translating it yields CAIMAGKVDTQYF.

The chain has TRBV29-1 and TRBJ1-5; D remains ambiguous. Germline assignment: CDR1 SQVTM and CDR2 ANQGSEA. The CDR3 covers 14 residues. Deletions cut 7 bases from V and 0 bases from J, with 13 bases between. The CDR3 region has the DNA TGCAGCGCTCGAGAGGGAGATAGCAATCAGCCCCAGCATTTT. Translating it yields CSAREGDSNQPQHF. The entire variable domain, with the rest obtained from reference TRBV29-1 and TRBJ1-5, is as follows: SAVISQKPSRDICQRGTSLTIQCQVDSQVTMMFWYRQQPGQSLTLIATANQGSEATYESGFVIDKFPISRPNLTFSTLTVSNMSPEDSSIYLCSAREGDSNQPQHFGDGTRLSIL.